The sequence of this TCR beta chain was determined in a study of blood T cell repertoires in COVID-19. The count of this clone is one. Germline CDR1 MDHEN, CDR2 SYDVKM. With 3 bases clipped from V and 3 bases from J, the junction kept 2 bases outside the gene matches. The CDR3 covers 14 residues. In the original workflow: Amplified reference gene primers provided the basis for estimating nucleated cell counts. The method was immunoSEQ multiplex PCR; TCRdb's version includes in-frame clones alone and lacks a portion of them. The V and J calls and clone size were taken over from that table, and D and trimming were inferred from the DNA. Of some 220,000 clones in the sample, 70% to 90% were seen once.

The sequence derives from a woman under 30 who had recovered from COVID-19. This chain links TRBV28 with TRBJ1-1; TRBD1 aligns across 9 bases. The sample was peripheral blood. The DNA for the CDR3 is TGTGCCAGCAGTTTTCGGACAGGGGACACTGAAGCTTTCTTT. Protein: CASSFRTGDTEAFF.